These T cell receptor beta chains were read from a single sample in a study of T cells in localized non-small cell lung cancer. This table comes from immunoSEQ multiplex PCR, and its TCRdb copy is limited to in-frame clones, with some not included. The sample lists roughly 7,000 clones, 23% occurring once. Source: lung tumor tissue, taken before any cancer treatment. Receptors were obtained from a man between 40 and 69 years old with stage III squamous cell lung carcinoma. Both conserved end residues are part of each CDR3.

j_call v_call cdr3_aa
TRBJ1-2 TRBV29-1 CSGAEGQGPYGYTF
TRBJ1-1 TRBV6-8 CASMGQNTEAFF
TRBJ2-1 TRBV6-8 CAISTGGNEQFF
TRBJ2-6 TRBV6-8 CASSYYRVSGANVLTF
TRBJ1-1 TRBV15 CATSHPDSTNTEAFF
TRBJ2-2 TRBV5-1 CASSLSRSSNTGELFF
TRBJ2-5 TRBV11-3 CASSQGTSGGAQETQYF
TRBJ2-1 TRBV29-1 CSVPGLASNEQFF
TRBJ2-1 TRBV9 CASSPQTLASYNEQFF
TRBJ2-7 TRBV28 CASSKTGLSYEQYF
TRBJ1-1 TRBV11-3 CASSTPPPGSTEAFF
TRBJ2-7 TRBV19 CASSTAWEQYF
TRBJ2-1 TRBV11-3 CASSFTSVGNNEQFF
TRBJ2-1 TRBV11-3 CASSNRGTYNEQFF
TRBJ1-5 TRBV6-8 CASSYSSGAGQPQHF
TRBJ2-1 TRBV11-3 CASSPHWAGGRNEQFF
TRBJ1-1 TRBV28 CASSLSGRDTEAFF
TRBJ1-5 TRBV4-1 CASSQEGGLLGNQPQHF
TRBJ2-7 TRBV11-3 CASSLVWDPGDIYEQYF
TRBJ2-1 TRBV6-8 CASSYSMFGLAGQNEQFF